Following are 32 T cell receptor beta chains from one sample sequenced in a study of blood T cell repertoires in COVID-19 (dated by TCRdb to about 2020). Library prep was done by the immunoSEQ multiplex PCR assay. In TCRdb, the immuneACCESS table is reduced to in-frame sequences with V and J assigned. These tables do not hold every clone; where another copy was compared, an unresolved V gene accounts for under half, and the others remain unexplained. The sample yields 500,000 or so clones; approximately 90% were counted once. The top ten hold 0.7% of the sample. The sequenced sample consisted of PBMCs or T cells enriched from blood (not recorded which). All receptors come from a woman aged 18-29 years who had recovered from COVID-19.

CDR3 coding DNA: TGTGCCAGCAAGGGGCAAGGGGGAGCGGCGTACCAAGAGACCCAGTACTTC. Translating it yields CASKGQGGAAYQETQYF. This chain links TRBV21-1 with TRBJ2-5; TRBD1, as called in the table, went unchecked against the DNA. TRBV21-1 is a pseudogene locus. This CDR3 region has 17 residues.

This clone was counted between two and nine times. The V call is TRBV5-1, the J call TRBJ1-2; D might be TRBD1 (5 bases). The germline gives CDR1 SGHRS, CDR2 YFSETQ. This CDR3 is 15 amino acids long. Between the trimmed V and J ends, which lost 1 base and 3 bases, there was a span of 13 bases. The DNA of the CDR3 is TGCGCCAGCAGCTTGAATGCAGGACAAGACTATGGCTACACCTTC. It translates to CASSLNAGQDYGYTF.

The chain has TRBV6-5 and TRBJ1-2; D ambiguous. The CDR3 is 15 amino acids. CDR1 and CDR2 (germline): MNHEY, SVGAGI. Trimming removed 4 bases at V and 1 base at J, with 13 bases between. The CDR3 nucleotides are TGTGCCAGCAGTTTTCGAGGAGCCAGTAACTATGGCTACACCTTC. It codes for CASSFRGASNYGYTF.

The J gene is TRBJ1-2, the V gene TRBV6-1; tentatively, D is TRBD1 (5 bases). This CDR3 is built from 13 residues. CDR1 and CDR2 (germline): MNHNS, SASEGT. Trimming shortened V by 7 bases and J by 4 bases, and 13 bases separated the two germline ends. The CDR3 protein is CASTLIGAYGYTF. In nucleotides, the CDR3 is TGTGCCAGCACCTTAATAGGGGCCTATGGCTACACCTTC.

The chain couples TRBV9 to TRBJ1-5; D is possibly TRBD1 (6 bases). The germline V gene has CDR1 SGDLS and CDR2 YYNGEE. The CDR3 is 15 amino acids. Trimming removed 0 bases from V and 9 bases from J, with 16 bases in between. The CDR3 spells CASSVGWDKSLPQHF. The CDR3 DNA follows: TGTGCCAGCAGCGTAGGATGGGACAAGTCACTGCCCCAGCATTTT.

In its sample, this clone was seen once. CDR3 nucleotide sequence: TGCAGCGTCTTTGACAGTAATAATGAAAAACTGTTTTTT. Its protein is CSVFDSNNEKLFF. The chain carries TRBV29-1 and TRBJ1-4, with D perhaps TRBD1 (5 bases). Germline V lookup: CDR1 SQVTM, CDR2 ANQGSEA. Trimming cost V 6 bases and J 4 bases, with 12 bases left between them. The CDR3 is 13 residues long.

V and J are TRBV11-2 and TRBJ2-7; 7 bases align to TRBD2. This CDR3 has 16 amino acids. CDR1 and CDR2 (germline): SGHAT, FQNNGV. With 4 bases clipped from V and 2 bases from J, the junction kept 11 bases outside the gene matches. CDR3 loop: CASSWGRDFLTYEQYF. In DNA, the CDR3 is TGTGCCAGCAGCTGGGGGAGGGATTTCCTTACCTACGAGCAGTACTTC.

The chain combines TRBV18 with TRBJ1-6, with 10 bases that match TRBD1. In germline, CDR1 is KGHSH, CDR2 LQKENI. The CDR3 runs to 15 residues. Trimming took 4 bases from V and 8 from J; bases not matched to a gene: 5. CDR3 in amino acids: CASSRLTGGDSPLHF. The CDR3 nucleotides read TGTGCCAGCTCACGATTGACAGGGGGCGATTCACCCCTCCACTTT. The variable domain in full, completed from reference TRBV18 and TRBJ1-6, reads NAGVMQNPRHLVRRRGQEARLRCSPMKGHSHVYWYRQLPEEGLKFMVYLQKENIIDESGMPKERFSAEFPKEGPSILRIQQVVRGDSAAYFCASSRLTGGDSPLHFGNGTRLTVT.

This chain uses TRBV13 with TRBJ1-6; 8 nucleotides line up with TRBD1. Germline assignment: CDR1 PRHDT and CDR2 FYEKMQ (reference sequence). This CDR3 has 18 amino acids. V lost 4 bases, J lost 10 bases, and 18 bases stayed unmatched. CDR3 sequence: CASSSLSGPGTGGSPLHF. In DNA form, the CDR3 reads TGTGCCAGCAGCTCCCTGTCAGGTCCCGGGACAGGCGGCTCACCCCTCCACTTT.

This clone was seen a handful of times. CDR3 in amino acids: CASSKSEGLGAETQYF. In DNA, the CDR3 is TGTGCCAGCAGCAAAAGCGAAGGACTGGGGGCTGAGACCCAGTACTTC. This chain links TRBV2 with TRBJ2-5; a weak D match, TRBD1 (6 bases). CDR3 length equals 16 residues. With 6 bases removed from V and 5 bases from J, the gap between germline ends came to 22 bases. Germline assignment: CDR1 SNHLY and CDR2 FYNNEI.

The chain is built from TRBV5-4 and TRBJ2-1; 13 positions match TRBD2. Trimming at V came to 6 bases and at J to 8 bases, leaving 5 bases not matched to a gene. CDR3 size: 14 residues. The germline V gene encodes CDR1 SGHNT and CDR2 YYREEE (reference sequence). Here the CDR3 DNA reads TGTGCCAGCACCACTAGCGGGGGGGCGGATGAGCAGTTCTTC. Translating gives CASTTSGGADEQFF.

The CDR3 DNA reads TGTGCCAGCTCCCGGGACTCCCAAGAGACCCAGTACTTC. Its translation is CASSRDSQETQYF. The chain employs TRBV12-3 or TRBV12-4 and TRBJ2-5, with D maybe TRBD2 (6 bases). V was clipped by 8 bases and J by 1 base, with 11 bases between them. The CDR3 has 13 amino acids.

This sequence joins TRBV30 and TRBJ1-1; perhaps TRBD1 as D (5 bases). Germline CDR1 reads GTSNPN; CDR2 reads SVGIG (reference sequence). V lost 4 bases, J lost 1 base, and 10 bases lay in between. The CDR3 is 13 amino acids. Written as DNA, the CDR3 is TGTGCCTGGAAATTTGGACAGAACACTGAAGCTTTCTTT. It codes for CAWKFGQNTEAFF.

This rearrangement joins TRBV5-6 to TRBJ2-7; 9 nucleotides match TRBD1. The length of the CDR3 is 14 residues. Germline CDR1 is SGHDT and CDR2 is YYEEEE. The V and J ends lost 3 bases and 3 bases, in that order; junction bases with no gene match: 4. The CDR3 coding sequence is TGTGCCAGCAGCTCGGGACAGGGTTACTACGAGCAGTACTTC. Translated: CASSSGQGYYEQYF.

The chain recombines TRBV30 with TRBJ1-1; no firm D call. V lost 0 bases and J 0 bases, leaving 8 bases between the germline ends. In germline, CDR1 is GTSNPN, CDR2 SVGIG (reference sequence). CDR3 length: 14 amino acids. The CDR3 region is CAWSVWEMNTEAFF. Here the CDR3 DNA reads TGTGCCTGGAGTGTTTGGGAGATGAACACTGAAGCTTTCTTT.

The chain uses TRBV5-1 and TRBJ1-1; TRBD1 agrees at 7 bases. Trimming at V came to 0 bases and at J to 0 bases, leaving 2 bases not matched to a gene. There are 15 residues in the CDR3. CDR1 SGHRS and CDR2 YFSETQ come from the germline V gene. CDR3 residues: CASSLEGGMNTEAFF. For the CDR3, the DNA is TGCGCCAGCAGCTTGGAAGGGGGCATGAACACTGAAGCTTTCTTT.

This clone was observed a handful of times. The chain has TRBV2 and TRBJ1-2, with 8 bases lining up with TRBD1. Per germline, CDR1 SNHLY and CDR2 FYNNEI. The V gene end was trimmed by 6 bases and the J gene end by 3 bases; junction bases not matched to a gene: 9. The CDR3 contains 15 residues. The chain's CDR3 is CASRFDRGSDYGYTF. The CDR3 DNA sequence: TGTGCCAGCAGGTTCGACAGGGGATCTGACTATGGCTACACCTTC.

CDR3 DNA sequence: TGTGCCAGCAGCGTACAGGGGGCGTATAATGAGCAGTTCTTC. It translates to CASSVQGAYNEQFF. V is TRBV9 and J is TRBJ2-1; 8 nucleotides align to TRBD1. The V segment lost 1 base and the J segment 7 bases; nucleotides outside the gene matches: 4. The CDR3 spans 14 residues. CDR1 is SGDLS and CDR2 is YYNGEE in the germline V gene.

The chain has TRBV5-1 and TRBJ1-1; no reliable D call. V shed 2 bases and J shed 5 bases, with 13 bases lying between them. The CDR3 totals 14 residues. In germline, CDR1 is SGHRS, CDR2 YFSETQ. The CDR3 region has the DNA TGCGCCAGCAGCTTAGAGCATCGAGGGACTGAAGCTTTCTTT. Protein: CASSLEHRGTEAFF.

This chain uses TRBV19 with TRBJ1-2, with D hard to call. Germline V gives CDR1 LNHDA, CDR2 SQIVND (reference sequence). The length of the CDR3 is 13 residues. Between the trimmed V and J ends, which lost 3 bases and 4 bases, there was a span of 9 bases. Here the CDR3 reads CASSIPRGYGYTF. DNA for the CDR3: TGTGCCAGTAGTATCCCCCGCGGCTATGGCTACACCTTC.

The chain is built from TRBV7-2 and TRBJ2-1; D perhaps matches TRBD1 (6 bases). Germline V gene sequence: CDR1 SGHTA, CDR2 FQGNSA. V was trimmed by 5 bases and J by 4 bases, leaving 12 bases between them. This CDR3 spans 14 amino acids. DNA of the CDR3: TGTGCCAGCAGCGAGCGACAGGTATACAATGAGCAGTTCTTC. Its translation: CASSERQVYNEQFF.

V is TRBV5-6 and J is TRBJ2-2; no clear D gene. Germline CDR1 reads SGHDT; CDR2 reads YYEEEE. The V end was cut by 0 bases, the J end by 2 bases, with 5 bases between. This CDR3 is 14 amino acids long. The CDR3 is CASSLGRNTGELFF. The CDR3 DNA is TGTGCCAGCAGCTTGGGCAGAAACACCGGGGAGCTGTTTTTT.

This chain connects TRBV6-4 to TRBJ2-2; TRBD2 aligns across 7 bases. Per germline, CDR1 MRHNA and CDR2 SNTAGT. V lost 5 bases, J lost 7 bases, and 7 bases stayed unmatched. The CDR3 extends over 14 amino acids. The CDR3 DNA reads TGTGCCAGCAGTCCCAGCGGGGCTGGCGGGGAGCTGTTTTTT. Residues: CASSPSGAGGELFF.

This chain joins TRBV6-1 and TRBJ1-3; TRBD1 matches at 10 bases. CDR1 is MNHNS and CDR2 is SASEGT in the germline V gene. The CDR3 spans 17 residues. With V trimmed by 3 bases and J by 1 base, 6 bases remained unmatched. The CDR3 coding sequence is TGTGCCAGCAGTGAGTGGGACAGGGGAGATTCTGGAAACACCATATATTTT. It specifies CASSEWDRGDSGNTIYF.

This CDR3 is CASSGRLAGAYYNEQFF. CDR3 DNA: TGTGCCAGCAGCGGCCGACTAGCGGGGGCATACTACAATGAGCAGTTCTTC. The chain uses TRBV7-6 and TRBJ2-1; the match to TRBD2 covers 12 bases. Germline V gives CDR1 SGHVS, CDR2 FNYEAQ. V gave up 5 bases and J gave up 3 bases; unmatched junction bases: 8. The CDR3 is made up of 17 amino acids.

In this sample, this clone turned up a few times. The CDR3 DNA sequence: TGTGCCTGGAGTCCAGGGGTCGATTCACCCCTCCACTTT. Translated: CAWSPGVDSPLHF. This chain joins TRBV30 and TRBJ1-6; D may be TRBD1 (6 bases). CDR1 and CDR2 (germline): GTSNPN, SVGIG (reference sequence). Trimming took off 2 bases at V and 8 bases at J, with 10 bases between the two ends. CDR3 length equals 13 residues.

This clone was detected a few times. The gene calls are TRBV10-1 and TRBJ2-2; 8 nucleotides line up with TRBD2. The CDR3 length is 16 residues. Losses at the gene ends were 9 bases for V and 6 bases for J; bases not matched to a gene: 15. The germline CDR1 and CDR2 sequences are WNHNN and SYGVQD (reference sequence). The CDR3 region is CASKPGGPLASGELFF. The CDR3 DNA sequence: TGCGCCAGTAAACCGGGGGGGCCCTTGGCGTCCGGGGAGCTGTTTTTT.

The V and J genes are TRBV6-5 and TRBJ2-7, with 7 bases matching TRBD2. Looked up from germline, CDR1 is MNHEY and CDR2 is SVGAGI. The V and J ends lost 8 bases and 0 bases, in that order; junction bases with no gene match: 1. This CDR3 comprises 12 residues. The CDR3 loop reads CASGGVSYEQYF. DNA of the CDR3: TGTGCCAGCGGGGGGGTCTCCTACGAGCAGTACTTC.

The V call is TRBV6-5, the J call TRBJ1-5, with a tentative D call TRBD1 (6 bases). Trimming cost V 8 bases and J 6 bases, with 14 bases left between them. There are 13 residues in the CDR3. Germline lookup yields CDR1 MNHEY and CDR2 SVGAGI. The CDR3 loop reads CASRGGRGQPQHF. The DNA of the CDR3 is TGTGCCAGCCGAGGGGGACGGGGTCAGCCCCAGCATTTT.

The rearrangement links TRBV29-1 to TRBJ2-1, with TRBD2 identical over 10 bases. Germline loops: CDR1 SQVTM, CDR2 ANQGSEA. Germline trimming cut 6 bases from V and 5 bases from J; bases unmatched to any gene: 7. The CDR3 is 14 residues long. CDR3 bases: TGCAGCGTACTAGCGGGACTTTACAACAATGAGCAGTTCTTC. Translated: CSVLAGLYNNEQFF.

The chain carries TRBV3-1 (or the pseudogene TRBV3-2) and TRBJ1-2, with unresolved D. Trimming took 4 bases from V and 8 from J, leaving 20 bases between them. CDR1 and CDR2 from the germline V gene are LGHDT and YNNKEL (reference sequence). The CDR3 extends over 15 amino acids. The CDR3 DNA follows: TGTGCCAGCAGCCTCCTCCCCGAGGGAGGGAGCGGCTACACCTTC. Protein sequence: CASSLLPEGGSGYTF.

This chain uses TRBV28 with TRBJ2-3; TRBD2 might be the D (7 bases). Germline loops: CDR1 MDHEN, CDR2 SYDVKM. This CDR3 has 14 amino acids. Deletions cut 10 bases from V and 1 base from J, with 15 bases between. The chain's CDR3 is CAIGGVIRTDTQYF. The CDR3 nucleotides read TGTGCCATAGGGGGGGTAATACGCACAGATACGCAGTATTTT.